The sample holds one count of the clone carrying this TCR beta chain. The sample is drawn from a study of technical replicates of blood from a handful of donors. Using immunoSEQ multiplex PCR, the repertoire was profiled, and TCRdb retains in-frame clones only, with some absent. The sample records under 85,000 clones, about 90% being singletons. This CDR3 has 16 amino acids. The ends lost 4 bases at V and 4 bases at J; junction bases unmatched: 7. CDR1 SGDLS and CDR2 YYNGEE come from the germline V gene. The chain employs TRBV9 and TRBJ2-5; 13 positions match TRBD2. The sequence came from a human donor in good health. Sequences were obtained from T cells isolated from PBMCs. The chain's CDR3 is CASSPSLAGGPETQYF. The CDR3 region has the DNA TGTGCCAGCAGCCCCTCACTAGCGGGAGGGCCAGAGACCCAGTACTTC.